The 29 T cell receptor beta chains below come from one sample, sequenced in a study of OX40 agonist ivuxolimab in advanced cancers. Assay: immunoSEQ multiplex PCR; the TCRdb copy retains only in-frame clones and omits some. The data hold about 19,000 clones, with 85% to 90% observed a single time. Sequences were derived from CD4+ or CD8+ T cells sorted from blood, sampled in a trial of the OX40 agonist ivuxolimab. These receptors were obtained from an adult with an advanced solid tumor such as melanoma, head and neck, liver or kidney cancer.

The rearrangement uses TRBV2 and TRBJ2-3, with D perhaps assigned TRBD1 or TRBD2 (5 bases each). CDR1 is SNHLY, CDR2 FYNNEI, per germline. Trimming stripped 8 bases from V and 0 bases from J, with 9 bases between. The CDR3 loop spans 13 amino acids. CDR3 amino acids: CASGGRSTDTQYF. For the CDR3, the DNA is TGTGCCAGCGGGGGACGGAGCACAGATACGCAGTATTTT. Drawing the rest from reference TRBV2 and TRBJ2-3, the complete variable domain is EPEVTQTPSHQVTQMGQEVILRCVPISNHLYFYWYRQILGQKVEFLVSFYNNEISEKSEIFDDQFSVERPDGSNFTLKIRSTKLEDSAMYFCASGGRSTDTQYFGPGTRLTVL.

The chain has TRBV2 and TRBJ2-5, with D unclear. Matching the DNA end better, TRBJ2-7 makes the J call doubtful. Germline V lookup: CDR1 SNHLY, CDR2 FYNNEI. This CDR3 spans 13 amino acids. CDR3 in DNA: TGTGCCAGCAGTGAAGAAGAGGTCCACGAGCAGTACTTC. Protein product: CASSEEEVHEQYF.

V and J are TRBV4-1 and TRBJ2-7; the D is unclear. This CDR3 region has 13 residues. Trimming left V 4 bases short and J 0 bases short, with 7 bases between. Looked up from germline, CDR1 is MGHRA and CDR2 is YSYEKL. In DNA, the CDR3 is TGCGCCAGCAGCCCGGCGAGCTCCTACGAGCAGTACTTC. Its protein product is CASSPASSYEQYF.

This chain connects TRBV6-6 to TRBJ1-2, with 8 positions matching TRBD1. The junction had 3 bases not matched to a gene; V was cut back by 2 bases and J by 7 bases. This CDR3 has 13 amino acids. CDR1 and CDR2 (germline): MNHNY, SVGAGI (reference sequence). In DNA form, the CDR3 reads TGTGCCAGCAGTTACGACAGGGGTGGTGGCTACACCTTC. Protein: CASSYDRGGGYTF.

This chain connects TRBV7-9 to TRBJ2-1; 9 positions agree with TRBD2. This CDR3 is 16 amino acids long. Germline values: CDR1 SEHNR, CDR2 FQNEAQ (reference sequence). The J segment lost 1 base and the V segment lost 5 bases, leaving 6 bases of the junction unmatched. The CDR3 here is CASSIVLAGSYNEQFF. The CDR3 DNA is TGTGCCAGCAGCATAGTTCTAGCGGGGTCCTACAATGAGCAGTTCTTC.

The gene calls are TRBV19 and TRBJ2-3; 9 positions match TRBD2. CDR3 length: 14 amino acids. Germline CDR1 and CDR2: LNHDA and SQIVND (reference sequence). Losses at the gene ends were 5 bases for V and 6 bases for J; bases not matched to a gene: 6. As DNA, the CDR3 is TGTGCCAGTAGTTGGGGACTAGCAGAGGATACGCAGTATTTT. Translating it yields CASSWGLAEDTQYF. The variable domain in full, completed from reference TRBV19 and TRBJ2-3, reads DGGITQSPKYLFRKEGQNVTLSCEQNLNHDAMYWYRQDPGQGLRLIYYSQIVNDFQKGDIAEGYSVSREKKESFPLTVTSAQKNPTAFYLCASSWGLAEDTQYFGPGTRLTVL.

The rearrangement links TRBV9 to TRBJ2-5; D uncertain. CDR1 is SGDLS and CDR2 is YYNGEE in the germline V gene. The CDR3 consists of 16 residues. V was cut by 0 bases and J by 4 bases, with 16 bases left in between. The CDR3: CASSVDPSPGRETQYF. The CDR3 DNA reads as TGTGCCAGCAGCGTAGACCCTTCCCCAGGACGAGAGACCCAGTACTTC.

CDR3 nucleotide sequence: TGTGCCAGCAGGTTCGACGACTATGGCTACACCTTC. It specifies CASRFDDYGYTF. The rearrangement uses TRBV28 and TRBJ1-2, with no clear D. The CDR3 consists of 12 residues. Germline V CDR1 and CDR2: MDHEN, SYDVKM. With 6 bases removed from V and 3 bases from J, the gap between germline ends came to 8 bases.

This rearrangement joins TRBV11-2 to TRBJ2-1; D call uncertain. Germline lookup yields CDR1 SGHAT and CDR2 FQNNGV. The CDR3 is made up of 15 amino acids. Trimming shortened V by 3 bases and J by 9 bases, and 18 bases separated the two germline ends. The CDR3 bases are TGTGCCAGCAGCTTCGTTCCCCACAGCCTAGGTGAGCAGTTCTTC. Protein: CASSFVPHSLGEQFF.

The chain combines TRBV29-1 with TRBJ2-3, with no clear D. CDR1 SQVTM and CDR2 ANQGSEA come from the germline V gene. The CDR3 is 10 amino acids. V shed 7 bases and J shed 2 bases, with 4 bases lying between them. DNA for the CDR3: TGCAGCGCTCACACAGATACGCAGTATTTT. Its translation: CSAHTDTQYF.

This sequence joins TRBV27 and TRBJ1-4; no definite D call. Germline assignment: CDR1 MNHEY and CDR2 SMNVEV (reference sequence). Between the trimmed V and J ends, which lost 9 bases and 7 bases, there was a span of 15 bases. The CDR3 is made up of 13 amino acids. The CDR3 DNA sequence: TGTGCCAGTTCACTAACCGGAGGTGAAAAACTGTTTTTT. It specifies CASSLTGGEKLFF.

The rearrangement uses TRBV30 and TRBJ2-7; 7 bases line up with TRBD1. Looked up from germline, CDR1 is GTSNPN and CDR2 is SVGIG (reference sequence). The CDR3 length is 14 residues. V trimming: 2 bases; J trimming: 2 bases; junction bases outside the gene matches: 6. CDR3 sequence reads: CAWSSPGQTYEQYF. The CDR3 coding sequence is TGTGCCTGGAGTTCCCCGGGACAGACCTACGAGCAGTACTTC.

V and J are TRBV7-9 and TRBJ1-1, with a possible D match to TRBD1 (5 bases). CDR1 and CDR2 (germline): SEHNR, FQNEAQ (reference sequence). V gave up 7 bases and J gave up 6 bases, with 15 bases separating them. This CDR3 is 13 amino acids long. CDR3 protein: CASIGPRVPEAFF. CDR3 coding DNA: TGTGCCAGCATTGGTCCCAGGGTCCCTGAAGCTTTCTTT.

The gene calls are TRBV2 and TRBJ2-3, with a possible D match to TRBD1 (6 bases). The CDR3 sequence is 16 residues long. Germline V gene lookup returns CDR1 SNHLY and CDR2 FYNNEI. V shed 3 bases and J shed 9 bases, with 22 bases lying between them. CDR3 protein: CASSEPQGQILTTQYF. For the CDR3, the DNA is TGTGCCAGCAGTGAGCCCCAGGGGCAAATACTCACAACGCAGTATTTT.

This chain links TRBV5-1 with TRBJ2-5; TRBD1 aligns across 9 bases. Looked up from germline, CDR1 is SGHRS and CDR2 is YFSETQ. The CDR3 length is 15 residues. After removal of 0 bases from V and 5 bases from J, the junction contained 5 bases not matched to a gene. As DNA, the CDR3 is TGCGCCAGCAGCTTGGACAGGGGGCTTCTGGAGACCCAGTACTTC. Translated, it gives CASSLDRGLLETQYF.

This chain links TRBV4-3 with TRBJ2-1; 10 bases line up with TRBD2. Germline values: CDR1 LGHNA, CDR2 YSLEER. This CDR3 has 13 amino acids. Trimming cost V 6 bases and J 8 bases; bases outside gene matches: 4. This CDR3 is CASRLAGSDEQFF. CDR3 nucleotides: TGCGCCAGCAGACTAGCGGGATCTGATGAGCAGTTCTTC.

This chain joins TRBV5-1 and TRBJ1-5; no reliable D call. The CDR3 is 10 amino acids. From germline, CDR1 is SGHRS and CDR2 YFSETQ. V dropped 3 bases and J dropped 10 bases, with 5 bases sitting between them. CDR3 in amino acids: CASSSGPQHF. CDR3 nucleotide sequence: TGCGCCAGCAGCTCCGGACCCCAGCATTTT. The whole variable domain, filled in from reference TRBV5-1 and TRBJ1-5, reads KAGVTQTPRYLIKTRGQQVTLSCSPISGHRSVSWYQQTPGQGLQFLFEYFSETQRNKGNFPGRFSGRQFSNSRSEMNVSTLELGDSALYLCASSSGPQHFGDGTRLSIL.

J is TRBJ1-1 and V is TRBV10-3, with a weak D call TRBD1 (5 bases). CDR1 and CDR2 from the germline V gene are ENHRY and SYGVKD. There are 14 residues in the CDR3. Deletions cut 8 bases from V and 4 bases from J, with 17 bases between. CDR3 region: CAIAGSGLGTEAFF. The CDR3 region has the DNA TGTGCCATCGCAGGTTCGGGGCTTGGCACTGAAGCTTTCTTT.

This chain joins TRBV4-1 and TRBJ2-5; D remains ambiguous. Looked up from germline, CDR1 is MGHRA and CDR2 is YSYEKL. This CDR3 spans 13 amino acids. With 4 bases removed from V and 0 bases from J, the gap between germline ends came to 6 bases. DNA of the CDR3: TGCGCCAGCAGCCCCGACAACCAAGAGACCCAGTACTTC. It translates to CASSPDNQETQYF.

The chain combines TRBV28 with TRBJ2-7, with D maybe TRBD1 (6 bases). Trimming left V 4 bases short and J 2 bases short, with 9 bases between. Germline V lookup: CDR1 MDHEN, CDR2 SYDVKM. CDR3 length: 13 residues. CDR3 bases: TGTGCCAGCAGTTCTCCAGGGGCCTACGAGCAGTACTTC. Protein: CASSSPGAYEQYF. The whole variable domain, filled in from reference TRBV28 and TRBJ2-7, reads DVKVTQSSRYLVKRTGEKVFLECVQDMDHENMFWYRQDPGLGLRLIYFSYDVKMKEKGDIPEGYSVSREKKERFSLILESASTNQTSMYLCASSSPGAYEQYFGPGTRLTVT.

The V and J genes are TRBV4-3 and TRBJ1-4, with D maybe TRBD1 (5 bases). With 3 bases removed from V and 5 bases from J, the gap between germline ends came to 10 bases. Germline-derived CDR1 and CDR2 are LGHNA and YSLEER. CDR3 length equals 14 residues. This CDR3 is CASSQGEGNEKLFF. The DNA of the CDR3 is TGCGCCAGCAGCCAGGGGGAGGGGAATGAAAAACTGTTTTTT.

The V gene is TRBV30, the J gene TRBJ2-7, with D maybe TRBD2 (6 bases). The germline V and J ends were trimmed by 3 bases and 2 bases, with 8 bases remaining between them. Germline V CDR1 and CDR2: GTSNPN, SVGIG (reference sequence). CDR3 length: 12 residues. CDR3 sequence (DNA): TGTGCCTGGAGGCCGGGAGCCTACGAGCAGTACTTC. Translating gives CAWRPGAYEQYF.

The CDR3 DNA reads as TGTGCCAGCAGCGCCGCCAGGGACCAAGAGACCCAGTACTTC. It is translated as CASSAARDQETQYF. This sequence joins TRBV9 and TRBJ2-5; tentative D call: TRBD1 (5 bases). The CDR3 is 14 residues long. V was clipped by 3 bases and J by 0 bases, with 9 bases between them. The germline V gene has CDR1 SGDLS and CDR2 YYNGEE.

The chain recombines TRBV4-2 with TRBJ2-5; perhaps TRBD2 as D (6 bases). Near its end, the DNA agrees better with TRBJ2-7, so the J call may be wrong. This CDR3 has 14 residues. The V gene's germline CDR1 is LGHNA and CDR2 YNFKEQ. Written as DNA, the CDR3 is TGTGCCAGCAGCCCGTCAGCGGGCTCCTACGAGCAGTACTTC. Translated: CASSPSAGSYEQYF.

This chain links TRBV28 with TRBJ1-1; maybe TRBD1 (5 bases). Trimming left V 9 bases short and J 0 bases short, with 17 bases between. In germline, CDR1 is MDHEN, CDR2 SYDVKM. The CDR3 is 15 residues long. CDR3 in DNA: TGTGCCAGTCGAACGGGGATAGGGGTGAACACTGAAGCTTTCTTT. Amino acids: CASRTGIGVNTEAFF.

The CDR3 nucleotides are TGCAGCGCCAGAGGGGGTAACACCGGGGAGCTGTTTTTT. It translates to CSARGGNTGELFF. The J gene is TRBJ2-2, the V gene TRBV29-1; D may be TRBD1 (6 bases). The ends were cut back, 7 bases at V and 2 bases at J, with 11 bases in the middle. CDR3 length equals 13 residues. CDR1 SQVTM and CDR2 ANQGSEA come from the germline V gene.

The chain uses TRBV1 and TRBJ1-2. TRBV1 is termed a pseudogene. The CDR3 contains 14 residues. Here the CDR3 reads CTSSQRGGWDGYTF. The CDR3, as DNA: TGCACCAGCAGCCAGAGGGGGGGATGGGATGGCTACACCTTC.

The rearrangement joins TRBV4-3 to TRBJ1-6; D might be TRBD1 (5 bases). The CDR3 covers 16 residues. V dropped 1 base and J dropped 9 bases, with 16 bases sitting between them. CDR1 and CDR2 from the germline V gene are LGHNA and YSLEER. DNA for the CDR3: TGCGCCAGCAGCCAAGCAGTAGGGGAGGGTTTTTCACCCCTCCACTTT. It is translated as CASSQAVGEGFSPLHF.

The chain employs TRBV6-5 and TRBJ2-7; D might be TRBD1 (6 bases). The V end was cut by 2 bases, the J end by 5 bases, with 13 bases between. This CDR3 region has 14 residues. The germline CDR1 and CDR2 sequences are MNHEY and SVGAGI. This CDR3 is CASSYGGRGNEQYF. CDR3 in DNA: TGTGCCAGCAGTTACGGTGGCAGGGGCAACGAGCAGTACTTC.